This TCR beta chain was identified in a study of T-cell reconstitution after alpha-beta-depleted transplantation in children. It was with unique molecular identifiers that the TCRbeta library was prepared. TCRdb re-analysed the PCR reads in MiXCR, keeping a single row per CDR3 protein. The profile shows 100,000 to 120,000 distinct CDR3 sequences, about a tenth of them singletons. CDR3 length: 15 amino acids. V lost 6 bases and J lost 2; bases outside the gene matches: 10. Germline V gene sequence: CDR1 DFQATT, CDR2 SNEGSKA (reference sequence). This clonotype appeared many times. The receptor was derived from a human donor who donated a stem cell graft to a child with acute lymphoblastic leukemia. The material sequenced was PBMCs from the stem cell graft donor, taken from the stem cell graft. The V and J genes are TRBV20-1 and TRBJ2-3; 8 bases align to TRBD1. The CDR3 region is CSAQVTGASTDTQYF. DNA of the CDR3: TGCAGTGCACAGGTGACAGGGGCTTCCACAGATACGCAGTATTTT.